Below are 25 T cell receptor beta chains sequenced from a single sample in a study of T cell responses to AZD1222 COVID-19 vaccine. Assay: immunoSEQ multiplex PCR; the TCRdb copy retains only in-frame clones and omits some. The table includes around 180,000 clones, 88% detected once. The sample here was peripheral blood, taken 28 days after the second AZD1222 dose. These receptors were taken from an adult who received the AZD1222 COVID-19 vaccine.

V gene TRBV5-1 combines with J gene TRBJ2-3; TRBD2 aligns across 13 bases. Germline V gene data show CDR1 as SGHRS and CDR2 as YFSETQ. J gave up 0 bases and V 4 bases, and 5 bases lay outside the gene matches. The CDR3 totals 17 residues. Here the CDR3 reads CASSQGLAGQSTDTQYF. CDR3 DNA: TGCGCCAGCAGCCAGGGACTAGCGGGACAAAGCACAGATACGCAGTATTTT.

The chain carries TRBV7-8 and TRBJ2-2; D is perhaps TRBD2 (6 bases). This CDR3 has 15 residues. Germline-derived CDR1 and CDR2 are SGHVS and FQNEAQ. V was pared by 3 bases and J by 2 bases, with 10 bases between. The CDR3 spells CASSFAGRNTGELFF. CDR3 nucleotides: TGTGCCAGCAGCTTCGCCGGGAGAAACACCGGGGAGCTGTTTTTT.

J is TRBJ1-2 and V is TRBV6-2 or TRBV6-3; unclear D gene. V gave up 2 bases and J gave up 3 bases, with 4 bases separating them. Germline values: CDR1 MNHEY, CDR2 SVGEGT. This CDR3 has 12 residues. CDR3: CASSYGDYGYTF. CDR3 sequence (DNA): TGTGCCAGCAGTTACGGGGACTATGGCTACACCTTC.

The J gene is TRBJ1-3, the V gene TRBV7-9, with D possibly being TRBD1 (5 bases). The CDR3 extends over 15 amino acids. The germline V and J ends were trimmed by 1 base and 0 bases, with 7 bases remaining between them. Per the germline V gene, CDR1 is SEHNR and CDR2 is FQNEAQ (reference sequence). The CDR3 region has the DNA TGTGCCAGCAGCTTAGGGGGGGTCTCTGGAAACACCATATATTTT. As protein: CASSLGGVSGNTIYF.

J is TRBJ1-5 and V is TRBV30, with 12 bases identical to TRBD1. The V gene's germline CDR1 is GTSNPN and CDR2 SVGIG (reference sequence). Trimming at V came to 5 bases and at J to 2 bases, leaving 10 bases not matched to a gene. This CDR3 comprises 17 residues. The CDR3 coding sequence is TGTGCCTGGTCTCCCGCCGGGACAGGGGGCGGCAATCAGCCCCAGCATTTT. This gives the protein CAWSPAGTGGGNQPQHF. Full variable domain (missing parts from reference TRBV30 and TRBJ1-5): SQTIHQWPATLVQPVGSPLSLECTVEGTSNPNLYWYRQAAGRGLQLLFYSVGIGQISSEVPQNLSASRPQDRQFILSSKKLLLSDSGFYLCAWSPAGTGGGNQPQHFGDGTRLSIL.

This chain connects TRBV6-5 to TRBJ1-2; maybe TRBD1 (6 bases). The germline V gene encodes CDR1 MNHEY and CDR2 SVGAGI. This CDR3 spans 14 amino acids. Between the trimmed V and J ends, which lost 5 bases and 4 bases, there was a span of 14 bases. CDR3 residues: CASSISGVAYGYTF. CDR3 bases: TGTGCCAGCAGTATATCAGGGGTGGCCTATGGCTACACCTTC.

V and J are TRBV18 and TRBJ2-5; D possibly corresponds to TRBD2 (5 bases). The V gene's germline CDR1 is KGHSH and CDR2 LQKENI. The germline V and J ends were trimmed by 4 bases and 1 base, with 13 bases remaining between them. This CDR3 is 15 amino acids long. The CDR3 bases are TGTGCCAGCTCACTACTAGGCAATACCCAAGAGACCCAGTACTTC. This codes for CASSLLGNTQETQYF.

This chain uses TRBV6-5 with TRBJ2-5, with D unclear. Trimming shortened V by 8 bases and J by 2 bases, and 15 bases separated the two germline ends. CDR1 is MNHEY, CDR2 SVGAGI, per germline. This CDR3 comprises 14 residues. CDR3 residues: CASGRGTAQETQYF. The CDR3 nucleotides read TGTGCCAGCGGCCGAGGCACAGCACAAGAGACCCAGTACTTC.

The chain combines TRBV6-1 with TRBJ1-2; perhaps TRBD1 as D (5 bases). From germline, CDR1 is MNHNS and CDR2 SASEGT. The CDR3 is 15 residues long. V lost 2 bases and J 3 bases, leaving 13 bases between the germline ends. CDR3 region: CASSESGRVHYGYTF. CDR3 DNA sequence: TGTGCCAGCAGTGAATCAGGCAGGGTGCACTATGGCTACACCTTC.

The chain recombines TRBV7-9 with TRBJ1-5; the D is unclear. Germline loops: CDR1 SEHNR, CDR2 FQNEAQ (reference sequence). V shed 1 base and J shed 11 bases, with 12 bases lying between them. The CDR3 is 13 amino acids. CDR3: CASSLVPVGTQHF. Here the CDR3 DNA reads TGTGCCAGCAGCTTAGTTCCAGTCGGGACCCAGCATTTT.

The chain is built from TRBV12-3 or TRBV12-4 and TRBJ2-1, with D unclear. CDR3 length equals 12 residues. Trimming shortened V by 2 bases and J by 6 bases, and 5 bases separated the two germline ends. CDR3 bases: TGTGCCAGCAGTTTACGTAGCAATGAGCAGTTCTTC. As protein: CASSLRSNEQFF.

The CDR3 sequence is CASSPTGVYGTQYF. The CDR3 bases are TGCGCCAGCAGCCCAACAGGGGTTTATGGGACCCAGTACTTC. The chain uses TRBV5-1 and TRBJ2-5, with 7 nucleotides matching TRBD1. Germline V gives CDR1 SGHRS, CDR2 YFSETQ. The V and J ends lost 4 bases and 7 bases, in that order; junction bases with no gene match: 10. The CDR3 length is 14 residues.

The chain employs TRBV25-1 and TRBJ1-4; D is unclear. From germline, CDR1 is MGHDK and CDR2 SYGVNS. Between the trimmed V and J ends, which lost 6 bases and 8 bases, there was a span of 16 bases. CDR3 length: 14 residues. This CDR3 reads CASSGALRAEKLFF. The CDR3 DNA reads as TGTGCCAGCAGCGGAGCCCTGAGGGCCGAAAAACTGTTTTTT.

The V call is TRBV30, the J call TRBJ1-6, with D possibly TRBD1 on 6 matching bases. From germline, CDR1 is GTSNPN and CDR2 SVGIG (reference sequence). This CDR3 comprises 14 residues. The V end was cut by 6 bases, the J end by 11 bases, with 20 bases between. The chain's CDR3 is CACSTGTPPTPLHF. The CDR3 coding sequence is TGTGCCTGTTCCACCGGGACACCCCCGACACCCCTCCACTTT.

The J gene is TRBJ2-1, the V gene TRBV24-1; the D call may be TRBD1 or TRBD2 (6 bases each). CDR3 size: 16 residues. From germline, CDR1 is KGHDR and CDR2 SFDVKD. V was shortened by 1 base and J by 4 bases, with 13 bases between the two germline ends. The CDR3 reads CATSDFLGGRYNEQFF. DNA for the CDR3: TGTGCCACCAGTGATTTTTTGGGGGGCCGATACAATGAGCAGTTCTTC.

The CDR3 protein is CASSPDRGFEKLFF. CDR3 nucleotide sequence: TGTGCCAGCAGTCCGGACAGGGGGTTTGAAAAACTGTTTTTT. The chain is built from TRBV6-5 and TRBJ1-4; 10 bases match TRBD1. V shed 5 bases and J 7 bases; nucleotides not matched to a gene: 4. This CDR3 has 14 amino acids. Per germline, CDR1 MNHEY and CDR2 SVGAGI.

This clone was observed once. V gene TRBV6-5 combines with J gene TRBJ2-5, with 7 bases matching TRBD1. This CDR3 is built from 14 residues. J lost 2 bases, V lost 7 bases, and 7 bases had no gene match. Germline V lookup: CDR1 MNHEY, CDR2 SVGAGI. The CDR3 DNA sequence: TGTGCCAGCAACACCGGGACAGTACAAGAGACCCAGTACTTC. It translates to CASNTGTVQETQYF.

The chain is built from TRBV27 and TRBJ2-5; tentatively, D is TRBD1 or TRBD2 (5 bases each). CDR1 is MNHEY and CDR2 is SMNVEV in the germline V gene (reference sequence). V was trimmed by 4 bases and J by 1 base, leaving 10 bases between them. This CDR3 has 14 amino acids. The CDR3 DNA reads TGTGCCAGCAGTTCGCCGGGGCGCCAAGAGACCCAGTACTTC. Residues: CASSSPGRQETQYF.

The V call is TRBV9, the J call TRBJ2-2; D possibly corresponds to TRBD2 (6 bases). In germline, CDR1 is SGDLS, CDR2 YYNGEE. The CDR3 spans 15 residues. Between the trimmed V and J ends, which lost 1 base and 2 bases, there was a span of 9 bases. The CDR3 here is CASSVWRDNTGELFF. CDR3 bases: TGTGCCAGCAGCGTATGGCGGGATAACACCGGGGAGCTGTTTTTT.

The chain employs TRBV6-6 and TRBJ2-5; 11 positions agree with TRBD2. The V gene end was trimmed by 5 bases and the J gene end by 5 bases; junction bases not matched to a gene: 7. The germline V gene encodes CDR1 MNHNY and CDR2 SVGAGI (reference sequence). This CDR3 region has 15 residues. The CDR3 region has the DNA TGTGCCAGCAGTACTCGACTAGCGGGGAGGGAGACCCAGTACTTC. Translating gives CASSTRLAGRETQYF.

This clone was counted once. The CDR3 sequence is CASAEGLKGQYF. CDR3 nucleotides: TGTGCCAGCGCGGAGGGCCTGAAGGGGCAGTACTTC. The chain combines TRBV6-8 with TRBJ2-7; D may be TRBD2 (6 bases). There are 12 residues in the CDR3. Trimming pared 8 bases from V and 9 bases from J, leaving 17 bases between. Germline V CDR1 and CDR2: MNHGY, SAAAGT.

The sample holds many counts of this clone. The rearrangement joins TRBV6-4 to TRBJ2-6; 8 bases are shared with TRBD1. CDR1 and CDR2 (germline): MRHNA, SNTAGT. Losses at the gene ends were 4 bases for V and 0 bases for J; bases not matched to a gene: 8. The CDR3 sequence is 18 residues long. CDR3 in DNA: TGTGCCAGCAGTGCCAATCAGGGGGCGAGCTCTGGGGCCAACGTCCTGACTTTC. The encoded protein is CASSANQGASSGANVLTF.

J is TRBJ1-1 and V is TRBV19, with D possibly TRBD1 on 6 matching bases. Per germline, CDR1 LNHDA and CDR2 SQIVND (reference sequence). CDR3 length: 17 residues. Between the trimmed V and J ends, which lost 2 bases and 6 bases, there was a span of 22 bases. CDR3 loop: CASSIRGLRFVASEAFF. CDR3 in DNA: TGTGCCAGTAGTATACGGGGGCTTCGTTTCGTCGCGTCTGAAGCTTTCTTT.

V gene TRBV28 combines with J gene TRBJ2-3, with 7 positions matching TRBD2. Germline V CDR1 and CDR2: MDHEN, SYDVKM. This CDR3 spans 15 amino acids. V dropped 5 bases and J dropped 1; count of bases not matched to a gene: 6. CDR3 amino acids: CASSPGGFGTDTQYF. The DNA for the CDR3 is TGTGCCAGCAGTCCCGGGGGGTTCGGCACAGATACGCAGTATTTT.

The rearrangement uses TRBV18 and TRBJ2-7; 7 bases align to TRBD2. Germline V gene sequence: CDR1 KGHSH, CDR2 LQKENI. The length of the CDR3 is 17 residues. The J segment lost 5 bases and the V segment lost 3 bases, leaving 16 bases of the junction unmatched. The CDR3 region is CASSPWPPGAGSDEQYF. CDR3 DNA sequence: TGTGCCAGCTCACCGTGGCCGCCGGGAGCGGGGTCCGACGAGCAGTACTTC.